These T cell receptor beta chains were read from a single sample in a study of blood T cell repertoires in COVID-19. Sequencing was performed with immunoSEQ multiplex PCR; in TCRdb, only in-frame clones are kept and a portion is missing. In the table there are about 200,000 clones, around four fifths of which are singletons. Material: peripheral blood. These receptors were collected from a man aged 55 to 69 with COVID-19, enrolled during active disease. Each CDR3 is given with its conserved first and last residue. The D gene is left open where the match is weak. Size values are once, few and many counts, or a class for expanded clones, and some rows have none.

D,V,size,length,J,DNA,CDR3
.,TRBV30,once,14,TRBJ1-6,TGTGCCTGGAGTGAAACAGGGCTAAATTCACCCCTCCACTTT,CAWSETGLNSPLHF
.,TRBV4-2,.,15,TRBJ1-6,TGTGCCAGCAGCACCCGACAGACGACGGGCTCACCCCTCCACTTT,CASSTRQTTGSPLHF
TRBD1,TRBV30,.,12,TRBJ2-5,TGTGCCGGGGGACAGTCCCAAGAGACCCAGTACTTC,CAGGQSQETQYF
.,TRBV28,once,15,TRBJ1-1,TGTGCCACCTCCCCCTCGGGGCAGGGGTGGACTGAAGCTTTCTTT,CATSPSGQGWTEAFF
.,TRBV7-9,once,19,TRBJ2-3,TGTGCCAGCAGCGGCCTCGGCGTAAAGCCAACTACTAGCACAGATACGCAGTATTTT,CASSGLGVKPTTSTDTQYF
.,TRBV11-3,.,16,TRBJ2-5,TGTGCCAGCAGCCCCCGCGGAGGGACAGATCAAGAGACCCAGTACTTC,CASSPRGGTDQETQYF
TRBD2,TRBV15,.,17,TRBJ2-1,TGTGCCACCAGCAGAGTCCCCTGGGCTAGCGGGTACAATGAGCAGTTCTTC,CATSRVPWASGYNEQFF
TRBD1,TRBV9,.,17,TRBJ1-1,TGTGCCAGCAGCGTAGCGACCGGGACAGGCGAGAACACTGAAGCTTTCTTT,CASSVATGTGENTEAFF
TRBD1,TRBV28,.,18,TRBJ2-5,TGTGCCAGCAGTCCCTTTAACAGGGGTGCCCTTTCGAGGGAGACCCAGTACTTC,CASSPFNRGALSRETQYF
.,TRBV28,.,15,TRBJ2-7,TGTGCCAGCAGTTTTGAGATCGGTGGCTCCTACGAGCAGTACTTC,CASSFEIGGSYEQYF
.,TRBV30,.,14,TRBJ2-5,TGTGCCTGGAGCCCTCCGGGTAGGGGAGAGACCCAGTACTTC,CAWSPPGRGETQYF
TRBD2,TRBV3-1/TRBV3-2,.,16,TRBJ2-1,TGTGCCAGCAGCCAGCGACTAGCGGGATCTTACAATGAGCAGTTCTTC,CASSQRLAGSYNEQFF
.,TRBV14,once,13,TRBJ1-2,TGTGCCAGCGGAGACGCCGCGAGATCTGGCTACACCTTC,CASGDAARSGYTF
.,TRBV6-6,.,15,TRBJ1-1,TGTGCCAGCAGTTACTGGACACGAATGAACACTGAAGCTTTCTTT,CASSYWTRMNTEAFF
.,TRBV27,.,16,TRBJ1-6,TGTGCCAGCAGTTCCCGCACAGGGCGGTGGAATTCACCCCTCCACTTT,CASSSRTGRWNSPLHF
TRBD2,TRBV14,.,17,TRBJ2-7,TGTGCCAGCAGCCAAGATCGGGGACTAGCGGGAGGTTACGAGCAGTACTTC,CASSQDRGLAGGYEQYF
.,TRBV7-2,.,15,TRBJ1-2,TGTGCCAGCAGCTTGACACCCAGGGAGGGCTATGGCTACACCTTC,CASSLTPREGYGYTF
.,TRBV15,once,17,TRBJ2-3,TGTGCCACCAGCACCTGGCCCTCACGAGGGATTGTAGATACGCAGTATTTT,CATSTWPSRGIVDTQYF
.,TRBV18,.,15,TRBJ1-2,TGTGCCAGCTCACCAACCTTACTGGACTTTTATGGCTACACCTTC,CASSPTLLDFYGYTF
.,TRBV4-3,.,15,TRBJ1-2,TGCGCCAGCAGCCAAGAATACAGGAGGGCCTATGGCTACACCTTC,CASSQEYRRAYGYTF
.,TRBV5-1,.,14,TRBJ2-2,TGCGCCAGCAGCTCCGGGAAGGACACCGGGGAGCTGTTTTTT,CASSSGKDTGELFF
TRBD2,TRBV28,.,15,TRBJ2-4,TGTGCCAGCAGTTTGGCGGGAGGAGCCAAAAACATTCAGTACTTC,CASSLAGGAKNIQYF
TRBD2,TRBV30,.,14,TRBJ2-1,TGTGCCTGGAGGGGGACTAGCGGGAGCAGGGAGCAGTTCTTC,CAWRGTSGSREQFF
TRBD1,TRBV2,.,15,TRBJ2-3,TGTGCCAGCAAGAGGGAGGACAGGGCAGGAGATACGCAGTATTTT,CASKREDRAGDTQYF
TRBD1,TRBV4-3,.,15,TRBJ1-2,TGCGCCAGCAGCCCACGGACAGGGACCAACTATGGCTACACCTTC,CASSPRTGTNYGYTF
TRBD1,TRBV5-6,.,14,TRBJ1-2,TGTGCCAGCAGCCTGGGACAGGGCCACTATGGCTACACCTTC,CASSLGQGHYGYTF
.,TRBV19,few,13,TRBJ1-5,TGTGCCAGTAGTATAGGCGGGGATCAGCCCCAGCATTTT,CASSIGGDQPQHF
.,TRBV7-9,.,14,TRBJ2-5,TGTGCCAGCAGCTTAGGGGGCCGTCAGGAGACCCAGTACTTC,CASSLGGRQETQYF
.,TRBV5-1,.,13,TRBJ2-3,TGCGCCAGCAGCCCAGCGGGCACAGATACGCAGTATTTT,CASSPAGTDTQYF
.,TRBV3-1/TRBV3-2,once,15,TRBJ2-3,TGTGCCAGCAGCCCCCGTATGTTAGCGACAGATACGCAGTATTTT,CASSPRMLATDTQYF
.,TRBV6-1,.,15,TRBJ1-5,TGTGCCAGCAGTGACAGGTATCATAGCAATCAGCCCCAGCATTTT,CASSDRYHSNQPQHF
TRBD2,TRBV29-1,.,15,TRBJ2-1,TGCAGCGTCCCCCCGGGAGGGAACCGGTACAATGAGCAGTTCTTC,CSVPPGGNRYNEQFF
.,TRBV18,.,13,TRBJ1-2,TGTGCCAGCTCACCACAGGGGGACCGGGGCTACACCTTC,CASSPQGDRGYTF
.,TRBV18,.,15,TRBJ2-2,TGTGCCAGCTCACCAGGGGCGCAGAACACCGGGGAGCTGTTTTTT,CASSPGAQNTGELFF
TRBD1,TRBV19,.,19,TRBJ2-5,TGTGCCAGTAGTATAGTCGTGGGGACCCGAAGACAGGGCTGGGAGACCCAGTACTTC,CASSIVVGTRRQGWETQYF
.,TRBV6-2/TRBV6-3,.,19,TRBJ1-3,TGTGCCAGCAGTTACTCAATGGACATGAGGCCCAACTCTGGAAACACCATATATTTT,CASSYSMDMRPNSGNTIYF
.,TRBV2,.,15,TRBJ2-1,TGTGCCAGCAGTGAAGGGACACCGAGTTACAATGAGCAGTTCTTC,CASSEGTPSYNEQFF
TRBD2,TRBV7-9,.,16,TRBJ2-3,TGTGCCAGCAGCTTAGCGTTAGCGGGAGGGACAGATACGCAGTATTTT,CASSLALAGGTDTQYF
.,TRBV7-2,.,15,TRBJ2-4,TGTGCCAGCACCCTAGACCGCCTAGCCAAAAACATTCAGTACTTC,CASTLDRLAKNIQYF
TRBD1,TRBV5-4,.,18,TRBJ1-1,TGTGCCAGCAGTTCTCCTCGGGCGGACAGGGGGCTGAACACTGAAGCTTTCTTT,CASSSPRADRGLNTEAFF
TRBD1,TRBV9,.,17,TRBJ1-4,TGTGCCAGCAGCGTCAGTATCAACAGGGGTCATAATGAAAAACTGTTTTTT,CASSVSINRGHNEKLFF
.,TRBV2,.,13,TRBJ1-1,TGTGCCAGCAGTCGGGACATGAACACTGAAGCTTTCTTT,CASSRDMNTEAFF
.,TRBV21-1,.,17,TRBJ1-1,TGTGCCAGCAGCAACTTGCAGGGGACAGAAATATTCCCTGAAGCTTTCTTT,CASSNLQGTEIFPEAFF
.,TRBV2,.,11,TRBJ2-5,TGTGCCTCAGGGTTACAAGAGACCCAGTACTTC,CASGLQETQYF
.,TRBV3-1/TRBV3-2,.,11,TRBJ1-1,TGTGCCAGCAGCCAAGCCGGAGAGGCTTTCTTT,CASSQAGEAFF
TRBD1,TRBV11-1,.,16,TRBJ2-2,TGTGCCAGCAGCACCTGGACAGGGGCGTCTTCCGGGGAGCTGTTTTTT,CASSTWTGASSGELFF
.,TRBV6-2/TRBV6-3,.,15,TRBJ1-5,TGTGCCAGCAGTTACTCGAACAGGGAGTGGCAGCCCCAGCATTTT,CASSYSNREWQPQHF
.,TRBV30,.,15,TRBJ1-2,TGTGCCTGGAGTGTAGGCCGAGGGGGGGGCTATGGCTACACCTTC,CAWSVGRGGGYGYTF
TRBD1,TRBV2,.,15,TRBJ1-5,TGTGCCAGCAGTCCACCGGGACAGGGTGATCAGCCCCAGCATTTT,CASSPPGQGDQPQHF
TRBD1,TRBV3-1/TRBV3-2,.,17,TRBJ1-4,TGTGCCAGCAGCCAAAAGCGTCCGGACAGGGATAATGAAAAACTGTTTTTT,CASSQKRPDRDNEKLFF
.,TRBV4-1,few,19,TRBJ1-1,TGCGCCACAAAAAAGGGGACATTCGGTTCTCCGGGAAAGAACACTGAAGCTTTCTTT,CATKKGTFGSPGKNTEAFF
TRBD1,TRBV30,.,14,TRBJ2-7,TGTGCCTGGAGTGTAGGGGGCAGATACTACGAGCAGTACTTC,CAWSVGGRYYEQYF
TRBD1,TRBV14,.,13,TRBJ1-1,TGTGCCAGCAGCCAAGACAGGGGGCTCTCGGCTTTCTTT,CASSQDRGLSAFF
.,TRBV28,.,12,TRBJ1-1,TGTGCCAGCAGCCCAATGAACACTGAAGCTTTCTTT,CASSPMNTEAFF
.,TRBV9,.,15,TRBJ2-1,TGTGCCAGCAGCGTAGATAGCCTAGCTCATAATGAGCAGTTCTTC,CASSVDSLAHNEQFF
TRBD1,TRBV7-2,.,15,TRBJ2-2,TGTGCCAGCAGCGCCCAGGGGGTTCGCACCGGGGAGCTGTTTTTT,CASSAQGVRTGELFF
.,TRBV6-5,once,15,TRBJ1-5,TGTGCCAGCAGTTACTCGAGTCTCGGGAATCAGCCCCAGCATTTT,CASSYSSLGNQPQHF